These T cell receptor beta chains were read from a single sample in a study of blood T cell repertoires in COVID-19. Clones were sequenced by immunoSEQ multiplex PCR, and TCRdb holds only the in-frame ones, with some missing. Counted here are almost 400,000 clones, about 87% occurring once; the ten biggest clones make up 2.3%. The sequenced material came from peripheral blood. These receptors all come from an older woman with COVID-19, enrolled during active disease. The CDR3 runs from the conserved cysteine through the conserved F or W. A D gene is named only where the DNA matches it firmly. Clone sizes are given selectively: once, few, many, or a class where the clone is expanded.

>TRBV5-1|TRBJ1-1|.|.
TGCGCCAGCAGCCCAGGACAGCCGAACACTGAAGCTTTCTTT
CASSPGQPNTEAFF
>TRBV11-3|TRBJ2-2|.|.
TGTGCCAGCAGCTTCCACAGCCCGAACACCGGGGAGCTGTTTTTT
CASSFHSPNTGELFF
>TRBV19|TRBJ2-5|TRBD1|.
TGTGCCAGTCGAGACGGGACAGGGGGCCCAGAGACCCAGTACTTC
CASRDGTGGPETQYF
>TRBV2|TRBJ1-1|.|.
TGTGCCAGCAGGGGGACTGCCCAGAGCACTGAAGCTTTCTTT
CASRGTAQSTEAFF
>TRBV18|TRBJ1-5|TRBD1|few
TGTGCCAGCTCGCCGGCCTGGACAGGAGGGGGTTATAGCAATCAGCCCCAGCATTTT
CASSPAWTGGGYSNQPQHF
>TRBV12-3/TRBV12-4|TRBJ1-2|.|.
TGTGCCAGCAGTTTCGCAGATTATGGCTACACCTTC
CASSFADYGYTF
>TRBV5-4|TRBJ1-6|.|.
TGTGCCAGCAGCTTGTTACAGGGAAATTCACCCCTCCACTTT
CASSLLQGNSPLHF
>TRBV10-3|TRBJ1-5|TRBD1|.
TGTGCCATCAGAGGGACAGATAATCAGCCCCAGCATTTT
CAIRGTDNQPQHF
>TRBV19|TRBJ2-3|.|.
TGTGCCAGTAGTATCCCTAGATCGAGCACAGATACGCAGTATTTT
CASSIPRSSTDTQYF
>TRBV6-2/TRBV6-3|TRBJ1-2|.|.
TGTGCCAGCAGTACGGGCGGACAGTATGAATTAGATGGCTACACCTTC
CASSTGGQYELDGYTF
>TRBV2|TRBJ1-2|.|.
TGTGCCAGCAAGTTTCGAGTGAACTATGGCTACACCTTC
CASKFRVNYGYTF
>TRBV7-3|TRBJ1-1|.|once
TGTGCCAGCAGCTTAACGTTCGCGGGGACTGAAGCTTTCTTT
CASSLTFAGTEAFF
>TRBV5-1|TRBJ2-1|TRBD1|.
TGCGCCAGCAGCTTGGTGGGCAGGGGGCTCAATGAGCAGTTCTTC
CASSLVGRGLNEQFF
>TRBV24-1|TRBJ1-2|.|.
TGTGCCACCAGCAGGGGAAATGGCTACACCTTC
CATSRGNGYTF
>TRBV18|TRBJ2-1|TRBD2|.
TGTGCCAGCTCACCAAACCTCGGTCAGCGGGGGGGCCTAAATGAGCAGTTCTTC
CASSPNLGQRGGLNEQFF
>TRBV6-1|TRBJ2-3|TRBD1|.
TGTGCCAGCAGTGAATTGTCCTTTGGACAGGGCGGCACAGATACGCAGTATTTT
CASSELSFGQGGTDTQYF
>TRBV5-8|TRBJ1-5|.|.
TGTGCCAGCAGCTTGGATGGAGGGGATCGGGGATTATCCTTTAATCAGCCCCAGCATTTT
CASSLDGGDRGLSFNQPQHF
>TRBV5-1|TRBJ2-3|TRBD2|few
TGCGCCAGCAGCCCTAGCGGGGGGGCCGCAGATACGCAGTATTTT
CASSPSGGAADTQYF
>TRBV29-1|TRBJ2-7|.|.
TGCAGCGTTCTAACGGCAGGACAGAAATCCTACGAGCAGTACTTC
CSVLTAGQKSYEQYF
>TRBV11-3|TRBJ2-7|.|.
TGTGCCAGCAGCTTAGGCCTGCACAACGAGCAGTACTTC
CASSLGLHNEQYF
>TRBV27|TRBJ1-2|TRBD1|.
TGTGCCAGCAGGGGAGACAGGGTCTATGGCTACACCTTC
CASRGDRVYGYTF
>TRBV11-1|TRBJ2-3|.|.
TGTGCCAGCAGCTTAGGCGGTAGCACAGATACGCAGTATTTT
CASSLGGSTDTQYF
>TRBV9|TRBJ1-4|TRBD1|.
TGTGCCAGCAGCGTTACTGGACAGGGGAATGAAAAACTGTTTTTT
CASSVTGQGNEKLFF
>TRBV7-8|TRBJ2-7|.|.
TGTGCCAGCAGCTTTCAATACGAGCAGTACTTC
CASSFQYEQYF
>TRBV28|TRBJ2-6|TRBD1|.
TGTGCCAGCAGCCTTCTCACAGGGGGCGCCGGGGCCAACGTCCTGACTTTC
CASSLLTGGAGANVLTF
>TRBV6-2/TRBV6-3|TRBJ1-4|.|.
TGTGCCAGCAGTTACTCGGGGCAGGGTCCCAAAAAACTGTTTTTT
CASSYSGQGPKKLFF
>TRBV7-8|TRBJ2-5|.|.
TGTGCCAGCAGCCCCCTCGAGACCCAGTACTTC
CASSPLETQYF
>TRBV6-5|TRBJ2-3|TRBD2|.
TGTGCCAGTGAGCGGGGGGGCCAATCAGATACGCAGTATTTT
CASERGGQSDTQYF
>TRBV7-6|TRBJ1-6|.|.
TGTGCCAGCAGCTTTACAGGGAGCTCCTATAATTCACCCCTCCACTTT
CASSFTGSSYNSPLHF
>TRBV2|TRBJ1-1|.|.
TGTGCCAGCAGTCCGCCACTCGTTGCTTTCTTT
CASSPPLVAFF
>TRBV5-1|TRBJ2-7|TRBD1|.
TGCGCCAGCAGCTTACAGGGGTTCTCCTACGAGCAGTACTTC
CASSLQGFSYEQYF
>TRBV30|TRBJ2-7|.|.
TGTGCCTGGACTAAACCCGGGTCCCCTTTCGGCTACGAGCAGTACTTC
CAWTKPGSPFGYEQYF
>TRBV28|TRBJ1-2|.|.
TGTGCCAGCAGGGTTACAGGGAACTATAACTATGGCTACACCTTC
CASRVTGNYNYGYTF
>TRBV24-1|TRBJ2-2|TRBD1|.
TGTGCCACCAGCCGACAGGGGGTTACCACCGGGGAGCTGTTTTTT
CATSRQGVTTGELFF
>TRBV12-3/TRBV12-4|TRBJ1-4|.|.
TGTGCCAGCGCCGGGGAGCGAGAAAAACTGTTTTTT
CASAGEREKLFF
>TRBV13|TRBJ2-7|TRBD2|.
TGTGCCAGCAGCATGACCGGGACTAGCGGTCTCCGAGAGCAGTACTTC
CASSMTGTSGLREQYF
>TRBV6-5|TRBJ2-3|TRBD2|.
TGTGCCAGCAAGACGGGGGGGAGCACAGATACGCAGTATTTT
CASKTGGSTDTQYF
>TRBV6-5|TRBJ2-2|TRBD1|.
TGTGCCAGCTGGTCGACAGGGAAGACCGGGGAGCTGTTTTTT
CASWSTGKTGELFF
>TRBV18|TRBJ1-1|TRBD1|.
TGTGCCAGCTCACCTACCCTGACAGGGACCCCTGAAGCTTTCTTT
CASSPTLTGTPEAFF
>TRBV3-1/TRBV3-2|TRBJ1-2|.|.
TGTGCCAGCAGGCTCATCCGGGGTGTAGGGGGCTACACCTTC
CASRLIRGVGGYTF
>TRBV19|TRBJ1-1|TRBD1|.
TGTGCCAGTAGTCTCCGGACAGGGGGAAGGAACACTGAAGCTTTCTTT
CASSLRTGGRNTEAFF
>TRBV6-5|TRBJ1-6|.|once
TGTGCCAGCTTTCCGAGCGGTGGGTATTCACCCCTCCACTTT
CASFPSGGYSPLHF
>TRBV25-1|TRBJ1-1|.|.
TGTGCCAGCAGGAAGCGGGAAAGTGAAGCTTTCTTT
CASRKRESEAFF
>TRBV7-6|TRBJ1-5|.|.
TGTGCCAGCAGCCTCGACAGGAATCAGCCCCAGCATTTT
CASSLDRNQPQHF
>TRBV4-2|TRBJ2-1|TRBD2|.
TGTGCCAGCACCCTCGAATCCGGGACTAGCGGATACAATGAGCAGTTCTTC
CASTLESGTSGYNEQFF
>TRBV9|TRBJ1-4|.|once
TGTGCCAGCAGCGTTACAGGGTCTGAAAAACTGTTTTTT
CASSVTGSEKLFF
>TRBV19|TRBJ1-3|.|.
TGTGCCAGTAGTCTCCGGTTAAACCCCGGGGGCACCATATATTTT
CASSLRLNPGGTIYF
>TRBV9|TRBJ2-1|.|once
TGTGCCAGCAGCGTTCGGGGTGTTGATGAGCAGTTCTTC
CASSVRGVDEQFF
>TRBV3-1/TRBV3-2|TRBJ2-7|TRBD1|.
TGTGCCAGCACCGAGGGACAGACCTACGAGCAGTACTTC
CASTEGQTYEQYF
>TRBV29-1|TRBJ2-3|TRBD1|.
TGCAGCGTCGAGGGACAGACCACAGATACGCAGTATTTT
CSVEGQTTDTQYF
>TRBV19|TRBJ2-3|TRBD1|.
TGTGCCAGTAGTGTGACCGGACAGGGTGGTGGAGATACGCAGTATTTT
CASSVTGQGGGDTQYF
>TRBV28|TRBJ1-1|TRBD1|.
TGTGCCAGCAGTTCCCCCCGGACAGGAGCGAACACTGAAGCTTTCTTT
CASSSPRTGANTEAFF
>TRBV6-6|TRBJ2-7|TRBD1|.
TGTGCCAGCAGTTCTAGGACAGGGGCCTACGAGCAGTACTTC
CASSSRTGAYEQYF
>TRBV5-1|TRBJ1-5|.|.
TGCGCCAGCAGCTTGGGGAGTAATCAGCCCCAGCATTTT
CASSLGSNQPQHF
>TRBV9|TRBJ1-1|TRBD1|.
TGTGCCAGCAGCGCCCCACAGGGGGCCAACACTGAAGCTTTCTTT
CASSAPQGANTEAFF